The 8 T cell receptor beta chains reported below all come from one sample, sequenced in a study of neoadjuvant anti-PD-1 for oral cavity cancer. The time point was: after neoadjuvant nivolumab, at surgical resection. Profiled with immunoSEQ multiplex PCR; TCRdb holds only in-frame clones, not every one. The table has tens of thousands of clones, less than 90% seen once. The sample here was PBMCs, taken after nivolumab (anti-PD-1) treatment. The receptors come from a person aged 35 to 85 with oral cavity squamous cell carcinoma.

DNA of the CDR3: TGTGCCAGCAGTGAAAGTGGGGCATCAGATACGCAGTATTTT. Translating it yields CASSESGASDTQYF. The rearrangement links TRBV2 to TRBJ2-3; possibly TRBD1 for D (5 bases). CDR3 size: 14 residues. The V end lost 2 bases, the J end lost 4 bases, and 10 bases lay between the germline ends. CDR1 and CDR2 (germline): SNHLY, FYNNEI.

The J gene is TRBJ2-7, the V gene TRBV27; 10 nucleotides align to TRBD2. Per germline, CDR1 MNHEY and CDR2 SMNVEV (reference sequence). The ends lost 7 bases at V and 7 bases at J; junction bases unmatched: 13. The CDR3 contains 15 residues. This CDR3 reads CASNSTPLAGDEQYF. The CDR3 nucleotides are TGTGCCAGCAATTCTACCCCGCTAGCGGGAGATGAGCAGTACTTC.

The chain combines TRBV18 with TRBJ1-3; 7 bases agree with TRBD1. Germline V gene lookup returns CDR1 KGHSH and CDR2 LQKENI. This CDR3 comprises 15 residues. The V and J ends lost 6 bases and 1 base, in that order; junction bases with no gene match: 6. CDR3 sequence (DNA): TGTGCCAGCTCCCCTAACAGGGGATCTGGAAACACCATATATTTT. Amino acid sequence: CASSPNRGSGNTIYF.

The chain links TRBV5-1 to TRBJ2-2; D not resolved. Germline CDR1 reads SGHRS; CDR2 reads YFSETQ. CDR3 length: 12 residues. Trimming removed 3 bases from V and 3 bases from J, with 3 bases in between. The CDR3 loop is CASSYDTGELFF. DNA for the CDR3: TGCGCCAGCAGCTATGACACCGGGGAGCTGTTTTTT.

The V and J genes are TRBV7-3 and TRBJ2-1; a weak D match, TRBD2 (6 bases). There are 13 residues in the CDR3. Germline CDR1 reads SGHTA; CDR2 reads FQGTGA. V was clipped by 5 bases and J by 6 bases, with 11 bases between them. CDR3 in amino acids: CASSVSTSNEQFF. CDR3 coding DNA: TGTGCCAGCAGCGTTTCGACTAGCAATGAGCAGTTCTTC.

The chain links TRBV28 to TRBJ1-2, with D unresolved. This CDR3 is built from 13 residues. CDR1 is MDHEN, CDR2 SYDVKM, per germline. The V end lost 5 bases, the J end lost 5 bases, and 12 bases lay between the germline ends. The CDR3 here is CASSNGGPYGYTF. The CDR3 DNA follows: TGTGCCAGCAGTAACGGAGGGCCGTATGGCTACACCTTC.

The rearrangement links TRBV9 to TRBJ2-7, with D unclear. The CDR3 covers 16 residues. Germline-derived CDR1 and CDR2 are SGDLS and YYNGEE. Trimming removed 0 bases from V and 2 bases from J, with 15 bases in between. The CDR3 DNA is TGTGCCAGCAGCGTAGGCCCGGACGGATTAACCTACGAGCAGTACTTC. The encoded protein is CASSVGPDGLTYEQYF.

The chain carries TRBV9 and TRBJ2-5, with D perhaps TRBD2 (6 bases). CDR1 and CDR2 (germline): SGDLS, YYNGEE. The CDR3 is 15 amino acids. Trimming pared 3 bases from V and 4 bases from J, leaving 16 bases between. CDR3: CASSEPGLGGETQYF. The DNA for the CDR3 is TGTGCCAGCAGCGAACCGGGACTGGGGGGAGAGACCCAGTACTTC.